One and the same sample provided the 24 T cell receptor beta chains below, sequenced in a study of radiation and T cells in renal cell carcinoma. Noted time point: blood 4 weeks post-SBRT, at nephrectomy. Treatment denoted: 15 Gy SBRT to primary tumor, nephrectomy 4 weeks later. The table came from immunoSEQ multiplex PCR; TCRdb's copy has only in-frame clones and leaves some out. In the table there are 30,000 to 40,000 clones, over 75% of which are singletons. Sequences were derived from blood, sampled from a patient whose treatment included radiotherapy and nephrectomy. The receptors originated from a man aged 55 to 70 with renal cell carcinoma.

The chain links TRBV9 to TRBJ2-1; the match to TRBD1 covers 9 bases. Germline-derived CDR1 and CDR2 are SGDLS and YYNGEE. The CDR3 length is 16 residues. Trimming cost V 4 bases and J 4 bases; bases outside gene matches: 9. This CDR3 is CASSPSGQGGYNEQFF. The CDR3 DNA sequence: TGTGCCAGCAGCCCATCGGGACAGGGAGGGTACAATGAGCAGTTCTTC.

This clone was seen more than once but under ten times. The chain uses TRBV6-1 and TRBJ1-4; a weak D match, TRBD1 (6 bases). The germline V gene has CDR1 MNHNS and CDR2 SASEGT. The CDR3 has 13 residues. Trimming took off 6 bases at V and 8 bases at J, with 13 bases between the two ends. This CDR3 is CASRIGGHEKLFF. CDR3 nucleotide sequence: TGTGCCAGCAGGATCGGGGGGCACGAAAAACTGTTTTTT.

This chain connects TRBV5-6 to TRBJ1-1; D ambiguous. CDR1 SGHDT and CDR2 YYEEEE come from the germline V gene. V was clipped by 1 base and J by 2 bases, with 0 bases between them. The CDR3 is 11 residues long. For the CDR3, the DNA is TGTGCCAGCAGCTTGAACACTGAAGCTTTCTTT. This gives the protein CASSLNTEAFF. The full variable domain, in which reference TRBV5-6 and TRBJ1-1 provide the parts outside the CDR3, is DAGVTQSPTHLIKTRGQQVTLRCSPKSGHDTVSWYQQALGQGPQFIFQYYEEEERQRGNFPDRFSGHQFPNYSSELNVNALLLGDSALYLCASSLNTEAFFGQGTRLTVV.

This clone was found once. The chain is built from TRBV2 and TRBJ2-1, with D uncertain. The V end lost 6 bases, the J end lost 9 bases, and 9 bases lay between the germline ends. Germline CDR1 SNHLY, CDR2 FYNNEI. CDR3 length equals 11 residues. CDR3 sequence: CASSQSFEQFF. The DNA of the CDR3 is TGTGCCAGCAGCCAGAGCTTTGAGCAGTTCTTC.

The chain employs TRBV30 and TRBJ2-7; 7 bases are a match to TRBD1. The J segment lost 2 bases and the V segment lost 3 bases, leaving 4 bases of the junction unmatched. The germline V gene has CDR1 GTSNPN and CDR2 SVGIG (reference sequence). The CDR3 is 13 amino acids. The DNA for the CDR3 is TGTGCCTGGAGGAAAGGGGGCCCCTACGAGCAGTACTTC. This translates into CAWRKGGPYEQYF.

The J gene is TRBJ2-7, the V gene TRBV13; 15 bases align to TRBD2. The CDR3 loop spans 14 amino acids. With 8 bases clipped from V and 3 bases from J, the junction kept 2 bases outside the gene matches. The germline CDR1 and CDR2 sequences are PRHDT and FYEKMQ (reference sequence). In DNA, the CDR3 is TGTGCCAGCGGGACTAGCGGGAGGAGCTACGAGCAGTACTTC. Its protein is CASGTSGRSYEQYF. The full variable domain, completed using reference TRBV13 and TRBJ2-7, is AAGVIQSPRHLIKEKRETATLKCYPIPRHDTVYWYQQGPGQDPQFLISFYEKMQSDKGSIPDRFSAQQFSDYHSELNMSSLELGDSALYFCASGTSGRSYEQYFGPGTRLTVT.

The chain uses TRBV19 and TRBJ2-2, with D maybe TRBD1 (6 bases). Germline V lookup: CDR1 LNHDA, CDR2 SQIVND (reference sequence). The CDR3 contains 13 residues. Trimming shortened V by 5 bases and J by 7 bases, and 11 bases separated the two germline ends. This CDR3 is CASSSGVIGELFF. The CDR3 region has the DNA TGTGCCAGTAGTTCAGGGGTAATCGGGGAGCTGTTTTTT.

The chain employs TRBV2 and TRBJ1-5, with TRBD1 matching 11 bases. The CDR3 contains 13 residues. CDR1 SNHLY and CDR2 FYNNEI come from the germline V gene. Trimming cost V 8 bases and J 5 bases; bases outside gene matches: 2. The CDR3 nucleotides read TGTGCCAGCGTGGGACAGGGGGATCAGCCCCAGCATTTT. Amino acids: CASVGQGDQPQHF.

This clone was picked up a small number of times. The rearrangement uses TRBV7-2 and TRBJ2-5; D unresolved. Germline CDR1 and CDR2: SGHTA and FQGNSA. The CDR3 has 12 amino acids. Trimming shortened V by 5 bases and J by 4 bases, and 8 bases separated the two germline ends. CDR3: CASSQSLETQYF. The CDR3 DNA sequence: TGTGCCAGCAGCCAGTCCTTAGAGACCCAGTACTTC.

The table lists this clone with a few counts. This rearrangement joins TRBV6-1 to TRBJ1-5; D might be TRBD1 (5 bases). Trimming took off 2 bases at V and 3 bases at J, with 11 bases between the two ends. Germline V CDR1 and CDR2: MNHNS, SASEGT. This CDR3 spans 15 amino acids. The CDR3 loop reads CASSESSTANQPQHF. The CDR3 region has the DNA TGTGCCAGCAGTGAATCTTCGACAGCCAATCAGCCCCAGCATTTT.

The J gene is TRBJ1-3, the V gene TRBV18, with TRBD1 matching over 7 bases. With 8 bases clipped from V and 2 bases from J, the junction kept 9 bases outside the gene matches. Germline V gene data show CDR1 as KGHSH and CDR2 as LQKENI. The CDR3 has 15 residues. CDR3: CASQHRGQAGNTIYF. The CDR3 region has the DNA TGTGCCAGCCAGCACAGGGGTCAGGCTGGAAACACCATATATTTT.

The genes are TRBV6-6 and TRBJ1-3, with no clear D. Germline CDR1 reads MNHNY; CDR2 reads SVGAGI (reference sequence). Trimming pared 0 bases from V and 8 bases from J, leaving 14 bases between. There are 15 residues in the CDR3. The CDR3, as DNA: TGTGCCAGCAGTTACTCCCAGTCATCCGCGGACACCATATATTTT. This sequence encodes CASSYSQSSADTIYF.

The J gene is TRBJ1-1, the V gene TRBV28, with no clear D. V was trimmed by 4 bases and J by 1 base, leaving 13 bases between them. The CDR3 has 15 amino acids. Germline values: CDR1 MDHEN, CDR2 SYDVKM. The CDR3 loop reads CASSSPLSRNTEAFF. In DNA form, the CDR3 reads TGTGCCAGCAGTTCCCCCCTTAGCAGGAACACTGAAGCTTTCTTT.

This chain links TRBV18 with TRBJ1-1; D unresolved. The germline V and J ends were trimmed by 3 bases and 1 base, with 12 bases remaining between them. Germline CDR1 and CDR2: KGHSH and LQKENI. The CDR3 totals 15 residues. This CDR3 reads CASSPSIPSNTEAFF. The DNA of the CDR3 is TGTGCCAGCTCACCTTCTATCCCCTCGAACACTGAAGCTTTCTTT.

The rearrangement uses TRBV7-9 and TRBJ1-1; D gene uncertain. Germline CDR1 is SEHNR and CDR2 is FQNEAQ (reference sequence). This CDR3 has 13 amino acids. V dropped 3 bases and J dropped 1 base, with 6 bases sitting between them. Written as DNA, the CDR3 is TGTGCCAGCAGCTTCCAGACGAACACTGAAGCTTTCTTT. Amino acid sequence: CASSFQTNTEAFF.

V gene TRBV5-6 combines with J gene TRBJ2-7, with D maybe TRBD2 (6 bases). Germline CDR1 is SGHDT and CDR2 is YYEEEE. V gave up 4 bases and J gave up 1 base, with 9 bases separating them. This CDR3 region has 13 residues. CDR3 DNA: TGTGCCAGCAGCGGACGGGGGTCCTACGAGCAGTACTTC. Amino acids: CASSGRGSYEQYF.

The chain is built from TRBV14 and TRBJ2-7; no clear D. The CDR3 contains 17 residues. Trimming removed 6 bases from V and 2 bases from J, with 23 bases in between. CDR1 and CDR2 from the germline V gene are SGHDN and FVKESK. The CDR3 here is CASSLTYTEHRPYEQYF. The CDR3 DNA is TGTGCCAGCAGTTTGACTTACACAGAACACCGACCCTACGAGCAGTACTTC.

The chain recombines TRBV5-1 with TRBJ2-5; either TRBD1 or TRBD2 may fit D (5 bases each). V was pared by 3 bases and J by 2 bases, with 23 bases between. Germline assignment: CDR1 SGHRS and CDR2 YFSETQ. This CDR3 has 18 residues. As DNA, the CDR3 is TGCGCCAGCAGCTGGGGTATTTCGGGGAGTGGGGCGCAAGAGACCCAGTACTTC. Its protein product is CASSWGISGSGAQETQYF.

The CDR3 bases are TGTGCCAGCAGTGGACAGCCCTACGAGCAGTACTTC. Encoded protein: CASSGQPYEQYF. The rearrangement links TRBV6-5 to TRBJ2-7; tentative D call: TRBD1 (6 bases). The CDR3 extends over 12 amino acids. V was cut by 5 bases and J by 2 bases, with 7 bases left in between. Germline CDR1 and CDR2: MNHEY and SVGAGI.

CDR3 nucleotide sequence: TGTGCCAGCAGTGGAAGCCTCGCGAGGGGGTCAACCCACACTGAAGCTTTCTTT. Protein: CASSGSLARGSTHTEAFF. The rearrangement joins TRBV2 to TRBJ1-1, with D perhaps matching TRBD1 (6 bases). The CDR3 is 18 residues long. Trimming stripped 4 bases from V and 3 bases from J, with 24 bases between. The germline gives CDR1 SNHLY, CDR2 FYNNEI.

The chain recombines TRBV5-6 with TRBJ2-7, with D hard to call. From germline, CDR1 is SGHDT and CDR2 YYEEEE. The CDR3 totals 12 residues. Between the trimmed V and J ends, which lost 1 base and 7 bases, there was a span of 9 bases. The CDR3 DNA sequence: TGTGCCAGCAGCTTGCGGCCCCGAGAGCAGTACTTC. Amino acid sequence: CASSLRPREQYF. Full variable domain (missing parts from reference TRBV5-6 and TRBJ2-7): DAGVTQSPTHLIKTRGQQVTLRCSPKSGHDTVSWYQQALGQGPQFIFQYYEEEERQRGNFPDRFSGHQFPNYSSELNVNALLLGDSALYLCASSLRPREQYFGPGTRLTVT.

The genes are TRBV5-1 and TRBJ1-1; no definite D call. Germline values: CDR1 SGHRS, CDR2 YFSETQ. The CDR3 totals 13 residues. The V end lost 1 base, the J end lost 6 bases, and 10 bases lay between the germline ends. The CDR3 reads CASSLTGGAEAFF. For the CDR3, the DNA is TGCGCCAGCAGCTTGACGGGTGGAGCTGAAGCTTTCTTT.

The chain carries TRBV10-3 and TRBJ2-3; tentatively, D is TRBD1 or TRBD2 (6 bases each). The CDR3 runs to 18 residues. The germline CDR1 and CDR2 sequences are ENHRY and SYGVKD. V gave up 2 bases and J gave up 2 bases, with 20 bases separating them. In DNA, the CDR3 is TGTGCCATCAGTGAGGTCGAGAGGGGGGATTTAAACACAGATACGCAGTATTTT. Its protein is CAISEVERGDLNTDTQYF.

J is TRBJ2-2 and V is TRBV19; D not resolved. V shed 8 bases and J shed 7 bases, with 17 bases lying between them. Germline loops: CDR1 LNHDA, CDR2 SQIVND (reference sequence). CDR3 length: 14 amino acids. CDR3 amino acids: CASGGSVAVGELFF. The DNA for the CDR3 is TGTGCCAGTGGCGGTAGTGTCGCTGTCGGGGAGCTGTTTTTT.